A single sample gave rise to the 8 T cell receptor beta chains below, sequenced in a study of CD8 T cells in Susac syndrome. RNA in amounts of about 0.45 to 1 ug was reverse transcribed with random hexamers. From the immunoSEQ multiplex PCR reads, TCRdb called clonotypes with MiXCR, one entry per CDR3 protein. The profile shows around 130,000 distinct CDR3 sequences, around 94% of them singletons. Sequenced sample: CD4+ T cells from PBMCs. The receptors here all came from a human donor in good health.

The chain combines TRBV28 with TRBJ2-7, with TRBD1 matching 9 bases. This CDR3 comprises 14 residues. Germline V gives CDR1 MDHEN, CDR2 SYDVKM. The V gene end was trimmed by 5 bases and the J gene end by 7 bases; junction bases not matched to a gene: 9. The CDR3 DNA is TGTGCCAGCAGTCGACACCTCGGGACAGGGGAGCAGTACTTC. Translating gives CASSRHLGTGEQYF.

The chain recombines TRBV12-3 or TRBV12-4 with TRBJ1-4, with 9 nucleotides matching TRBD1. This CDR3 region has 15 residues. Trimming at V came to 7 bases and at J to 4 bases, leaving 7 bases not matched to a gene. CDR3 sequence: CASKSGGQGNEKLFF. The CDR3, as DNA: TGTGCCAGCAAATCCGGGGGACAGGGTAATGAAAAACTGTTTTTT.

This chain links TRBV2 with TRBJ1-1; no clear D. From germline, CDR1 is SNHLY and CDR2 FYNNEI. Trimming cost V 7 bases and J 2 bases, with 17 bases left between them. The CDR3 has 15 amino acids. As DNA, the CDR3 is TGTGCCAGCATTGGTCGGGGTTCGTTAAACACTGAAGCTTTCTTT. This sequence encodes CASIGRGSLNTEAFF.

The V gene is TRBV6-2 or TRBV6-3, the J gene TRBJ2-1, with a weak D call TRBD2 (7 bases). The CDR3 loop spans 15 amino acids. CDR1 and CDR2 (germline): MNHEY, SVGEGT. The germline V and J ends were trimmed by 5 bases and 7 bases, with 18 bases remaining between them. The CDR3 DNA reads as TGTGCCAGCAGTCGAGGGGGAGGGCTTAGTAATGAGCAGTTCTTC. It codes for CASSRGGGLSNEQFF.

The chain joins TRBV12-3 or TRBV12-4 to TRBJ1-5, with D tentatively TRBD1 (5 bases). V lost 3 bases and J lost 5, with 8 bases in between. This CDR3 is built from 13 residues. DNA for the CDR3: TGTGCCAGCAGTTTGGGGGAAGATCAGCCCCAGCATTTT. Amino acids: CASSLGEDQPQHF.

J is TRBJ1-2 and V is TRBV27; no clear D. V shed 5 bases and J shed 0 bases, with 7 bases lying between them. Per the germline V gene, CDR1 is MNHEY and CDR2 is SMNVEV (reference sequence). CDR3 size: 13 residues. Here the CDR3 reads CASSPRPNYGYTF. In nucleotides, the CDR3 is TGTGCCAGCAGTCCCCGACCTAACTATGGCTACACCTTC.

This chain connects TRBV6-4 to TRBJ2-6; TRBD1 aligns across 7 bases. Germline CDR1 MRHNA, CDR2 SNTAGT. J gave up 0 bases and V 4 bases, and 3 bases lay outside the gene matches. The CDR3 runs to 16 residues. CDR3: CASSGDSYSGANVLTF. CDR3 nucleotide sequence: TGTGCCAGCAGTGGGGACAGCTACTCTGGGGCCAACGTCCTGACTTTC.

This rearrangement joins TRBV6-4 to TRBJ2-3, with 7 nucleotides matching TRBD1. The V segment lost 4 bases and the J segment 4 bases; nucleotides outside the gene matches: 2. Germline values: CDR1 MRHNA, CDR2 SNTAGT. The CDR3 has 13 residues. The CDR3 DNA sequence: TGTGCCAGCAGTGCCCAGGGGGCAGATACGCAGTATTTT. Encoded protein: CASSAQGADTQYF.